The source of this T cell receptor (beta chain) is a study of metastatic and nonmetastatic thyroid tumors (dated by TCRdb to 2019 to 2021). Regarding the complete study: For patients with malignant and with benign thyroid disease, the researchers compared repertoires between peripheral blood samples and tumor or nodule tissue samples.

The library was obtained by PCR. The sequencing machine was an Illumina HiSeq 4000. High-throughput sequencing was used to profile the TCR beta-chain CDR3 region of each patient. The authors processed their data as follows. A classifier to discriminate distant-metastatic papillary thyroid cancer patients was built from CDR3 differences across clinicopathological groups. The Shannon index was used to measure repertoire diversity, and the Morisita-Horn index was used to measure how similar tumor and blood repertoires were. TCRdb itself trimmed the public reads at Q25 with fastp, ran MiXCR and retained productive beta chains. None of the V and J calls come from the authors' own analysis; TCRdb made them. The sample profile shows 30,000 to 35,000 clones; about 15% of them were found once. Jointly, the top ten make up around 3.3% of the sample. Results and caveats for the whole study, not just this receptor: In both blood and tumor samples, malignant tumors were reported to have significantly higher TCR beta diversity than benign nodules.

No patient had received any treatment before thyroid surgery. Using T-cell receptor beta sequencing, the researchers looked back retrospectively at clinical samples from patients, gathered between about 2012 and 2018. This clone was seen repeatedly, ten times or more. Its recognized antigen is unknown. Per-nucleotide qualities are absent, and no much larger clonotype sits a single base away. Other DNA sequences in the same sample also yield this CDR3. The material sequenced was blood. This receptor was identified in a female donor with papillary thyroid cancer or a benign thyroid nodule (not recorded which). Some clones in this sample may be carry-over from other donors' samples.

The CDR3 loop reads CASTPRGTYEQYF. The nucleotides are TGTGCCAGCACCCCCCGGGGCACCTACGAGCAGTACTTC. This receptor chain uses TRBV28 and TRBJ2-7; the D element might be TRBD1 or TRBD2, as each aligns at 5 bases. The CDR3 contains 13 residues, cysteine and phenylalanine counted. The entry retains the CDR3 DNA only, 39 bases that are in frame from base 1. The germline V gene yields MDHEN for CDR1 and SYDVKM for CDR2. V is shortened by 7 bases, J by 2 bases, and the region joining them spans 12 bases.